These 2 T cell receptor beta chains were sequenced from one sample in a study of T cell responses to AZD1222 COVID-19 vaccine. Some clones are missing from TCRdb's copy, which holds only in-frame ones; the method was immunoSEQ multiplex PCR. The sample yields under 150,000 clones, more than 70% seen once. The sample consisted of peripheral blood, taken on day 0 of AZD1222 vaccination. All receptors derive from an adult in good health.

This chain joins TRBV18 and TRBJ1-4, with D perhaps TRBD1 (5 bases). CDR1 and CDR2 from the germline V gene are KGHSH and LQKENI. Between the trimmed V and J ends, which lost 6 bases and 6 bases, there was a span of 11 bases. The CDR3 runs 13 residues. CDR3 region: CASSTGRDEKLFF. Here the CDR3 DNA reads TGTGCCAGCTCGACGGGCAGGGATGAAAAACTGTTTTTT.

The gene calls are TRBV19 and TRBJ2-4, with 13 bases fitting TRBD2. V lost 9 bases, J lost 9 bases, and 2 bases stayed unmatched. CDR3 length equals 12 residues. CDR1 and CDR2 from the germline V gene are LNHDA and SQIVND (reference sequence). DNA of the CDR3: TGTGCCAGCGGGACTAGCGGGACCATTCAGTACTTC. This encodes CASGTSGTIQYF.